The rows below give T cell receptor beta chains drawn from one sample of a study of cytomegalovirus exposure and HLA in healthy donors. Some clones are missing from TCRdb's copy, which holds only in-frame ones; the method was immunoSEQ multiplex PCR. The sample yields 120,000 to 150,000 clones, roughly 80% seen once. Source material: PBMCs. The receptor source for this set is a woman in her 30s in good health and CMV-seronegative. The CDR3 runs from the conserved cysteine through the conserved F or W. A D gene is named only where the DNA matches it firmly. Size values are once, few and many counts, or a class for expanded clones, and some rows have none.

cdr3_nt: TGTGCCAGCAGTGCGGGTGCACCTGAGGAGACCCAGTACTTC; cdr3_aa: CASSAGAPEETQYF; v_call: TRBV6-4; clone_size: NA; j_call: TRBJ2-5; d_call: NA
cdr3_nt: TGTGCCAGCAGTGAACGGACTAGCGGCCGGAATGAGCAGTTCTTC; cdr3_aa: CASSERTSGRNEQFF; v_call: TRBV6-1; clone_size: once; j_call: TRBJ2-1; d_call: TRBD2
cdr3_nt: TGTGCCAGCAGTTTCGGGCGGGGGATGGAGACCCAGTACTTC; cdr3_aa: CASSFGRGMETQYF; v_call: TRBV27; clone_size: NA; j_call: TRBJ2-5; d_call: TRBD2
cdr3_nt: TGCGCCAGCAGCCAAGGTGGGGCGCAGCAAATCGGACAAGAGACCCAGTACTTC; cdr3_aa: CASSQGGAQQIGQETQYF; v_call: TRBV4-1; clone_size: NA; j_call: TRBJ2-5; d_call: NA
cdr3_nt: TGCGCCAGCAGCGCGACCCCCGGGACTAGTGCGTACAATGAGCAGTTCTTC; cdr3_aa: CASSATPGTSAYNEQFF; v_call: TRBV4-1; clone_size: NA; j_call: TRBJ2-1; d_call: TRBD2
cdr3_nt: TGTGCCAGCAGCGAGAGGGGGGACAGGGTCACAGATACGCAGTATTTT; cdr3_aa: CASSERGDRVTDTQYF; v_call: TRBV9; clone_size: NA; j_call: TRBJ2-3; d_call: TRBD1
cdr3_nt: TGTGCCTGGAGTGAAAGGGGGGAAAAACTGTTTTTT; cdr3_aa: CAWSERGEKLFF; v_call: TRBV30; clone_size: few; j_call: TRBJ1-4; d_call: NA
cdr3_nt: TGTGCCAGCAGTTTACCGGCGGGAGGGGGGGATACGCAGTATTTT; cdr3_aa: CASSLPAGGGDTQYF; v_call: TRBV27; clone_size: NA; j_call: TRBJ2-3; d_call: TRBD2
cdr3_nt: TGTGCCAGCAGCCCTCCCCGGACAGAGTCTAGCACAGATACGCAGTATTTT; cdr3_aa: CASSPPRTESSTDTQYF; v_call: TRBV7-9; clone_size: NA; j_call: TRBJ2-3; d_call: NA
cdr3_nt: TGTGCCAGCAGTCTATGGACAGGGGACGGTACGCAGTATTTT; cdr3_aa: CASSLWTGDGTQYF; v_call: TRBV27; clone_size: NA; j_call: TRBJ2-3; d_call: TRBD1
cdr3_nt: TGCGCCAGCAGCTTTAGCGGGGACAGTGGTGAGCAGTTCTTC; cdr3_aa: CASSFSGDSGEQFF; v_call: TRBV5-1; clone_size: NA; j_call: TRBJ2-1; d_call: NA
cdr3_nt: TGTGCCAGCAGTTTCCTTGACAGGGTATACGAGCAGTACTTC; cdr3_aa: CASSFLDRVYEQYF; v_call: TRBV27; clone_size: NA; j_call: TRBJ2-7; d_call: TRBD1
cdr3_nt: TGTGCCAGCAGCCAAGAGATAGCGGGGCACACTCTTAACAATGAGCAGTTCTTC; cdr3_aa: CASSQEIAGHTLNNEQFF; v_call: TRBV14; clone_size: NA; j_call: TRBJ2-1; d_call: TRBD2
cdr3_nt: TGTGCCAGCAGTGAAGCCAGGGTTTTTCATTCACCCCTCCACTTT; cdr3_aa: CASSEARVFHSPLHF; v_call: TRBV6-1; clone_size: NA; j_call: TRBJ1-6; d_call: NA
cdr3_nt: TGCGCCAGCAGCTTGCTGTCTCTGACAGATACCATGAACACTGAAGCTTTCTTT; cdr3_aa: CASSLLSLTDTMNTEAFF; v_call: TRBV5-1; clone_size: NA; j_call: TRBJ1-1; d_call: NA
cdr3_nt: TGCGCCAGCAGCCAAGGTGTAATTTCACCCCTCCACTTT; cdr3_aa: CASSQGVISPLHF; v_call: TRBV4-3; clone_size: NA; j_call: TRBJ1-6; d_call: NA
cdr3_nt: TGCGCCAGCAGCTTCGACACACTAGCGGGAGGTTCGGAGCAGTACTTC; cdr3_aa: CASSFDTLAGGSEQYF; v_call: TRBV5-1; clone_size: NA; j_call: TRBJ2-7; d_call: TRBD2
cdr3_nt: TGCGCCAGCAGCTTGGAAGGGGCCGGGAGCACTGAAGCTTTCTTT; cdr3_aa: CASSLEGAGSTEAFF; v_call: TRBV5-1; clone_size: few; j_call: TRBJ1-1; d_call: NA
cdr3_nt: TGTGCCAGCAGCTTCAGGGGGCGACCGAACACTGAAGCTTTCTTT; cdr3_aa: CASSFRGRPNTEAFF; v_call: TRBV5-8; clone_size: NA; j_call: TRBJ1-1; d_call: TRBD1
cdr3_nt: TGTGCCAGCTCATCCACAATGACCGGGACTAGCGGCTACGAGCAGTACTTC; cdr3_aa: CASSSTMTGTSGYEQYF; v_call: TRBV18; clone_size: NA; j_call: TRBJ2-7; d_call: TRBD2
cdr3_nt: TGTGCCAGTACCCCAACGGGACTAGCGGGAGGCACCGGGGAGCTGTTTTTT; cdr3_aa: CASTPTGLAGGTGELFF; v_call: TRBV19; clone_size: NA; j_call: TRBJ2-2; d_call: TRBD2
cdr3_nt: TGTGCCAGCAGCACCGAGACAGGGTTGGATGGCTACACCTTC; cdr3_aa: CASSTETGLDGYTF; v_call: TRBV5-4; clone_size: NA; j_call: TRBJ1-2; d_call: TRBD1
cdr3_nt: TGTGCTAGTGGCCGAGGGACATCCAACACTGAAGCTTTCTTT; cdr3_aa: CASGRGTSNTEAFF; v_call: TRBV12-5; clone_size: NA; j_call: TRBJ1-1; d_call: NA
cdr3_nt: TGTGCCAGCTCACCAGGAGTCAGTGGCGGCAATAGCAATCAGCCCCAGCATTTT; cdr3_aa: CASSPGVSGGNSNQPQHF; v_call: TRBV18; clone_size: NA; j_call: TRBJ1-5; d_call: NA
cdr3_nt: TGTGCTACCAAAGGTGGCCTAGCGGACTCCTACGAGCAGTACTTC; cdr3_aa: CATKGGLADSYEQYF; v_call: TRBV10-3; clone_size: NA; j_call: TRBJ2-7; d_call: TRBD2
cdr3_nt: TGTGCCAGCAGCGTGGGGTCCCCGCGGGCCATATATTTT; cdr3_aa: CASSVGSPRAIYF; v_call: TRBV7-2; clone_size: NA; j_call: TRBJ1-3; d_call: NA
cdr3_nt: TGTGCCAGAAGCTCCAGGGGACCCTTGCACAATCAGCCCCAGCATTTT; cdr3_aa: CARSSRGPLHNQPQHF; v_call: TRBV7-5; clone_size: NA; j_call: TRBJ1-5; d_call: NA
cdr3_nt: TGTGCCAGCAGACCACAGGGGAGCTACGAGCAGTACTTC; cdr3_aa: CASRPQGSYEQYF; v_call: TRBV6-5; clone_size: few; j_call: TRBJ2-7; d_call: TRBD1
cdr3_nt: TGTGCCTGGAGTTCCGGGGATGATCAGCCCCAGCATTTT; cdr3_aa: CAWSSGDDQPQHF; v_call: TRBV30; clone_size: NA; j_call: TRBJ1-5; d_call: NA
cdr3_nt: TGTGCCAGTAGTATAGGGGAACGGGAGCAGTACTTC; cdr3_aa: CASSIGEREQYF; v_call: TRBV19; clone_size: NA; j_call: TRBJ2-5; d_call: NA
cdr3_nt: TGCGCCAGCAGCCCACATCGTTCGGGGTATAGCAATCAGCCCCAGCATTTT; cdr3_aa: CASSPHRSGYSNQPQHF; v_call: TRBV4-1; clone_size: NA; j_call: TRBJ1-5; d_call: NA
cdr3_nt: TGCGCCAGCAGTGAGCTAGCGGGGGCCAACTACGAGCAGTACTTC; cdr3_aa: CASSELAGANYEQYF; v_call: TRBV10-1; clone_size: NA; j_call: TRBJ2-7; d_call: TRBD2
cdr3_nt: TGTGCCAGCAGCGTAGGGAGGGCCTTCCTTCTCACAGATACGCAGTATTTT; cdr3_aa: CASSVGRAFLLTDTQYF; v_call: TRBV9; clone_size: NA; j_call: TRBJ2-3; d_call: NA
cdr3_nt: TGTGCCAGCAGTTACACAGGGGGTACTAGCACAGATACGCAGTATTTT; cdr3_aa: CASSYTGGTSTDTQYF; v_call: TRBV6-5; clone_size: NA; j_call: TRBJ2-3; d_call: TRBD1
cdr3_nt: TGTGCCAGCAGTTTATCCCCAGGGATGAACACTGAAGCTTTCTTT; cdr3_aa: CASSLSPGMNTEAFF; v_call: TRBV27; clone_size: NA; j_call: TRBJ1-1; d_call: NA
cdr3_nt: TGTGCCAGCAGGAGGGTAAGGGGCAATCAGCCCCAGCATTTT; cdr3_aa: CASRRVRGNQPQHF; v_call: TRBV6-1; clone_size: NA; j_call: TRBJ1-5; d_call: NA
cdr3_nt: TGTGCCAGCAGCCTTGGGGAGGGGAGCACAGATACGCAGTATTTT; cdr3_aa: CASSLGEGSTDTQYF; v_call: TRBV11-2; clone_size: NA; j_call: TRBJ2-3; d_call: TRBD2
cdr3_nt: TGTGCCAGCAGCCGTCGGACTAGCGGGAGCGTGGATACGCAGTATTTT; cdr3_aa: CASSRRTSGSVDTQYF; v_call: TRBV5-4; clone_size: NA; j_call: TRBJ2-3; d_call: TRBD2
cdr3_nt: TGTGCCAGCAGTTTCTACGAGGGGGCCTATGGCTACACCTTC; cdr3_aa: CASSFYEGAYGYTF; v_call: TRBV27; clone_size: NA; j_call: TRBJ1-2; d_call: TRBD1
cdr3_nt: TGTGCCAGCAGCCCCTTGAGTAGCGGGAACTACGAGCAGTACTTC; cdr3_aa: CASSPLSSGNYEQYF; v_call: TRBV11-2; clone_size: NA; j_call: TRBJ2-7; d_call: TRBD2
cdr3_nt: TGTGCCAGCAGTCCTGGCCGTGGCTACACCTTC; cdr3_aa: CASSPGRGYTF; v_call: TRBV27; clone_size: NA; j_call: TRBJ1-2; d_call: NA
cdr3_nt: TGTGCCAGCAGCTTAGCGCAGCGGGAGGGAAAGACCCAGTACTTC; cdr3_aa: CASSLAQREGKTQYF; v_call: TRBV11-2; clone_size: NA; j_call: TRBJ2-5; d_call: TRBD2
cdr3_nt: TGTGCCAGCAGCTTAGCCAGACAGGGCGTCGGCACCGGGGAGCTGTTTTTT; cdr3_aa: CASSLARQGVGTGELFF; v_call: TRBV7-2; clone_size: NA; j_call: TRBJ2-2; d_call: TRBD1
cdr3_nt: TGTGCCGCCCTAAACCGGGACAAAGGGAACACCATATATTTT; cdr3_aa: CAALNRDKGNTIYF; v_call: TRBV30; clone_size: few; j_call: TRBJ1-3; d_call: NA
cdr3_nt: TGTGCCAGCTCCTGGACAGGGCCCATGAACACTGAAGCTTTCTTT; cdr3_aa: CASSWTGPMNTEAFF; v_call: TRBV7-8; clone_size: NA; j_call: TRBJ1-1; d_call: TRBD1
cdr3_nt: TGTGCCAGCAGCCAATTAAGCGGGGGGCCCCGCACAGATACGCAGTATTTT; cdr3_aa: CASSQLSGGPRTDTQYF; v_call: TRBV7-2; clone_size: NA; j_call: TRBJ2-3; d_call: TRBD2
cdr3_nt: TGTGCCATCAGTGATTCCCGGGACAGGGCTTACGGACGACTTGGCTACACCTTC; cdr3_aa: CAISDSRDRAYGRLGYTF; v_call: TRBV10-3; clone_size: NA; j_call: TRBJ1-2; d_call: TRBD1
cdr3_nt: TGTGCCAGCAGCCGAGGACAGCTAAACTCTGGGGCCAACGTCCTGACTTTC; cdr3_aa: CASSRGQLNSGANVLTF; v_call: TRBV5-5; clone_size: NA; j_call: TRBJ2-6; d_call: NA
cdr3_nt: TGTGCCAGCAGCTTAGGACAGACACGCCAAGAGACCCAGTACTTC; cdr3_aa: CASSLGQTRQETQYF; v_call: TRBV11-3; clone_size: NA; j_call: TRBJ2-5; d_call: NA
cdr3_nt: TGTGCCAGCAGTGATTGGACTAGCGGGAGTAAGGGGGAGCTGTTTTTT; cdr3_aa: CASSDWTSGSKGELFF; v_call: TRBV2; clone_size: NA; j_call: TRBJ2-2; d_call: TRBD2
cdr3_nt: TGTGCCAGCAGCCAAGAGGAAGGGACAGGGTCCTACGAGCAGTACTTC; cdr3_aa: CASSQEEGTGSYEQYF; v_call: TRBV4-2; clone_size: few; j_call: TRBJ2-7; d_call: TRBD1
cdr3_nt: TGTGCCAGCAGCCCTAGCGAGACTTATAGCAATCAGCCCCAGCATTTT; cdr3_aa: CASSPSETYSNQPQHF; v_call: TRBV28; clone_size: NA; j_call: TRBJ1-5; d_call: NA
cdr3_nt: TGTGCCAGCAGCTTGACGACCAGGCGCTATGGCTACACCTTC; cdr3_aa: CASSLTTRRYGYTF; v_call: TRBV5-8; clone_size: NA; j_call: TRBJ1-2; d_call: NA
cdr3_nt: TGTGCCAGCAGACTCGCAAGGGGTTATTGGCAGTTCTTC; cdr3_aa: CASRLARGYWQFF; v_call: TRBV6-5; clone_size: once; j_call: TRBJ2-1; d_call: NA